Listed below are T cell receptor beta chains from one sample, sequenced in a study of shared clonotypes between healthy human individuals. TCRdb's table, derived via immunoSEQ multiplex PCR, lists solely in-frame clones and lacks some. The sample comprises around 1.6 million clones, 95% to 99% of which are singletons, and around 0.47% rests with the top ten. Sequencing input: naive CD4+ T cells sorted from blood. The receptors come from a man under 40 in good health. The CDR3 runs from the conserved cysteine through the conserved F or W. A D gene is named only where the DNA matches it firmly. Size values are once, few and many counts, or a class for expanded clones, and some rows have none.

size | J | D | V | CDR3 | DNA
once | TRBJ2-7 | TRBD2 | TRBV7-8 | CASSLTGGPKYF | TGTGCCAGCAGCTTAACGGGAGGGCCGAAGTACTTC
once | TRBJ2-7 | TRBD1 | TRBV5-8 | CASSLVRGIGTYEQYF | TGTGCCAGCAGCTTGGTCAGGGGGATTGGGACCTACGAGCAGTACTTC
. | TRBJ2-7 | . | TRBV18 | CASSPGPYEQYF | TGTGCCAGCTCACCAGGCCCGTACGAGCAGTACTTC
. | TRBJ2-7 | TRBD2 | TRBV18 | CASSPPGLAVYEQYF | TGTGCCAGCTCACCACCGGGACTAGCGGTTTACGAGCAGTACTTC
. | TRBJ1-4 | . | TRBV5-4 | CASSLDAARGRGEKLFF | TGTGCCAGCAGCTTGGATGCAGCACGGGGGAGGGGCGAAAAACTGTTTTTT
. | TRBJ2-7 | . | TRBV25-1 | CASGGTYEQYF | TGTGCCAGTGGGGGTACCTACGAGCAGTACTTC
. | TRBJ2-7 | . | TRBV21-1 | CASSSLSSYEQYF | TGTGCCAGCAGCAGCCTGAGCTCCTACGAGCAGTACTTC
. | TRBJ1-4 | . | TRBV28 | CASSSPTPLIGLFF | TGTGCCAGCAGTTCTCCTACCCCCCTCATAGGACTGTTTTTT
. | TRBJ2-2 | TRBD2 | TRBV4-1 | CASSQGAGLAANTGELFF | TGCGCCAGCAGCCAAGGAGCGGGACTAGCGGCGAACACCGGGGAGCTGTTTTTT
. | TRBJ1-3 | . | TRBV5-1 | CASSLSMAGRAGNTIYF | TGCGCCAGCAGCTTGAGTATGGCGGGCAGGGCTGGAAACACCATATATTTT
. | TRBJ1-1 | . | TRBV6-5 | CASFVGALNTEAFF | TGTGCCAGCTTCGTGGGGGCGCTTAACACTGAAGCTTTCTTT
once | TRBJ2-7 | . | TRBV7-6 | CASSLGERSSYEQYF | TGTGCCAGCAGCTTGGGGGAAAGGAGCTCCTACGAGCAGTACTTC
. | TRBJ2-3 | . | TRBV7-9 | CASSLKGDTDTQYF | TGTGCCAGCAGCTTAAAGGGGGATACAGATACGCAGTATTTT
. | TRBJ2-7 | TRBD1 | TRBV2 | CASSEYRGRDEQYF | TGTGCCAGCAGTGAATACAGGGGGCGCGACGAGCAGTACTTC
. | TRBJ1-1 | . | TRBV7-9 | CASSLSDEGRAFF | TGTGCCAGCAGCTTATCGGACGAAGGGAGAGCTTTCTTT
. | TRBJ2-3 | . | TRBV6-6 | CATSPGGTDTQYF | TGTGCCACCTCGCCAGGGGGCACAGATACGCAGTATTTT
few | TRBJ2-5 | . | TRBV9 | CASSVVGETQYF | TGTGCCAGCAGCGTAGTGGGAGAGACCCAGTACTTC
. | TRBJ2-3 | TRBD2 | TRBV27 | CASSLFSLGLAGDSDTQYF | TGTGCCAGCAGTTTATTCTCCCTTGGACTAGCGGGAGACTCAGATACGCAGTATTTT
. | TRBJ1-1 | . | TRBV18 | CASSPGGGEAFF | TGTGCCAGCTCACCAGGGGGCGGTGAAGCTTTCTTT
. | TRBJ2-7 | TRBD1 | TRBV5-1 | CASSSRDRGEQYF | TGCGCCAGCAGCTCCCGGGACAGGGGCGAGCAGTACTTC
. | TRBJ1-1 | . | TRBV28 | CASSLVGGTEAFF | TGTGCCAGCAGTTTAGTAGGGGGCACTGAAGCTTTCTTT
. | TRBJ2-3 | . | TRBV29-1 | CSVESGAGDTQYF | TGCAGCGTTGAATCAGGGGCTGGAGATACGCAGTATTTT
. | TRBJ2-2 | . | TRBV5-4 | CASSLGGRLSTGELFF | TGTGCCAGCAGCTTGGGGGGGCGTCTGAGCACCGGGGAGCTGTTTTTT
. | TRBJ1-5 | . | TRBV28 | CASASRQPQHF | TGTGCCAGCGCATCCCGTCAGCCCCAGCATTTT
. | TRBJ2-3 | . | TRBV27 | CATKGRSTDTQYF | TGTGCCACAAAGGGACGAAGCACAGATACGCAGTATTTT
. | TRBJ1-3 | . | TRBV2 | CASRDRGDTIYF | TGTGCCAGCAGGGACAGAGGGGACACCATATATTTT
. | TRBJ1-4 | TRBD1 | TRBV7-9 | CASSRTGGLEKLFF | TGTGCCAGCAGCAGAACAGGGGGCCTTGAAAAACTGTTTTTT
. | TRBJ1-4 | . | TRBV5-6 | CASSERGADKKLFF | TGTGCCAGCAGCGAGCGGGGTGCGGATAAAAAACTGTTTTTT
. | TRBJ2-1 | . | TRBV4-3 | CASSQVGWVEHIEQFF | TGCGCCAGCAGCCAAGTAGGATGGGTGGAACACATTGAGCAGTTCTTC
. | TRBJ2-3 | . | TRBV28 | CASEGRGRTDTQYF | TGTGCCAGCGAGGGGCGGGGTCGCACAGATACGCAGTATTTT
. | TRBJ2-5 | . | TRBV18 | CASSPDVMYQETQYF | TGTGCCAGCTCACCAGATGTGATGTACCAAGAGACCCAGTACTTC
. | TRBJ2-7 | TRBD1 | TRBV9 | CASSVGWGQSYEQYF | TGTGCCAGCAGCGTAGGATGGGGACAGTCCTACGAGCAGTACTTC
. | TRBJ2-7 | . | TRBV27 | CASIGIGGHYEQYF | TGTGCCAGCATTGGCATCGGGGGCCACTACGAGCAGTACTTC
. | TRBJ2-3 | . | TRBV29-1 | CSVAGITDTQYF | TGCAGCGTAGCGGGCATTACAGATACGCAGTATTTT
. | TRBJ2-1 | . | TRBV5-4 | CASSYGGRSGFEQFF | TGTGCCAGCAGCTATGGGGGGAGGAGCGGTTTTGAGCAGTTCTTC
. | TRBJ2-7 | TRBD1 | TRBV6-1 | CASSSNRGSYEQYF | TGTGCCAGCAGTTCGAACAGGGGCTCCTACGAGCAGTACTTC
. | TRBJ2-3 | . | TRBV7-2 | CASSLGAGVGDTQYF | TGTGCCAGCAGCTTAGGTGCTGGGGTCGGGGATACGCAGTATTTT
. | TRBJ2-7 | . | TRBV18 | CASSLAAGEQYF | TGTGCCAGCTCACTCGCAGCAGGCGAGCAGTACTTC
. | TRBJ2-2 | . | TRBV7-6 | CASSLAGKIRTGELFF | TGTGCCAGCAGCTTAGCAGGGAAGATAAGGACCGGGGAGCTGTTTTTT
. | TRBJ2-5 | TRBD2 | TRBV29-1 | CSVLREGGETQYF | TGCAGCGTTTTGCGGGAGGGTGGAGAGACCCAGTACTTC
. | TRBJ2-1 | TRBD2 | TRBV9 | CASSAAGTNNEQFF | TGTGCCAGCAGCGCTGCCGGGACTAACAATGAGCAGTTCTTC
. | TRBJ2-7 | . | TRBV6-1 | CASRPLYRSYEQYF | TGTGCCAGCAGGCCGTTATACCGCTCCTACGAGCAGTACTTC
once | TRBJ2-2 | TRBD2 | TRBV7-9 | CASSLRLPLAGNTGELFF | TGTGCCAGCAGCTTAAGGCTGCCCCTAGCGGGGAACACCGGGGAGCTGTTTTTT
. | TRBJ2-5 | . | TRBV29-1 | CSVEDGGVTQYF | TGCAGCGTTGAAGATGGAGGGGTGACCCAGTACTTC
. | TRBJ2-1 | . | TRBV27 | CASSLRLYNEQFF | TGTGCCAGCAGTTTAAGATTGTACAATGAGCAGTTCTTC
. | TRBJ1-4 | . | TRBV6-5 | CASSTRDWYGEKLFF | TGTGCCAGCAGTACGAGGGATTGGTACGGTGAAAAACTGTTTTTT
. | TRBJ2-7 | . | TRBV28 | CASSLSAGGTYEQYF | TGTGCCAGCAGTTTATCGGCAGGGGGGACCTACGAGCAGTACTTC
. | TRBJ2-3 | TRBD2 | TRBV9 | CASSVVGTSRTDTQYF | TGTGCCAGCAGCGTAGTCGGGACTAGCCGCACAGATACGCAGTATTTT